The 8 T cell receptor beta chains below come from one sample, sequenced in a study of cytotoxic CD8 clonotypes in ibrutinib-treated CLL. Sequencing was performed with immunoSEQ multiplex PCR; in TCRdb, only in-frame clones are kept and a portion is missing. The profile shows roughly 180,000 clones, less than 85% of them singletons. The sample was PBMCs, taken after 24 months of ibrutinib treatment. The receptors come from a human donor with chronic lymphocytic leukemia.

The rearrangement joins TRBV6-5 to TRBJ1-2, with D possibly matching TRBD1 (6 bases). Germline V gene sequence: CDR1 MNHEY, CDR2 SVGAGI. The CDR3 sequence is 11 residues long. V lost 6 bases and J lost 8, with 10 bases in between. CDR3 DNA sequence: TGTGCCAGCAGCACCGGGGGCGGCTACACCTTC. It specifies CASSTGGGYTF.

The chain is built from TRBV5-5 and TRBJ1-2, with a possible D match to TRBD1 (6 bases). Germline lookup yields CDR1 SGHKS and CDR2 YYEKEE (reference sequence). This CDR3 region has 13 residues. V dropped 2 bases and J dropped 6 bases, with 11 bases sitting between them. The CDR3, as DNA: TGTGCCAGCAGCTTAACAGGGCAGCATGGCTACACCTTC. Translating gives CASSLTGQHGYTF.

This chain links TRBV5-1 with TRBJ1-2; D is unclear. The CDR3 covers 13 residues. Germline CDR1 SGHRS, CDR2 YFSETQ. V lost 0 bases to trimming and J lost 2 bases, with 5 bases between them. The CDR3 here is CASSLAPNYGYTF. The CDR3 DNA follows: TGCGCCAGCAGCTTGGCGCCCAACTATGGCTACACCTTC.

In its sample, this clone was seen once. The chain recombines TRBV5-8 with TRBJ1-1; the D is unclear. CDR1 and CDR2 from the germline V gene are SGHTS and YDEGEE. The CDR3 extends over 14 amino acids. Between the trimmed V and J ends, which lost 4 bases and 3 bases, there was a span of 13 bases. CDR3 sequence: CASSPPWADTEAFF. The DNA of the CDR3 is TGTGCCAGCAGCCCTCCTTGGGCGGACACTGAAGCTTTCTTT. Variable domain in full (rest from reference TRBV5-8 and TRBJ1-1): EAGVTQSPTHLIKTRGQQATLRCSPISGHTSVYWYQQALGLGLQFLLWYDEGEERNRGNFPPRFSGRQFPNYSSELNVNALELEDSALYLCASSPPWADTEAFFGQGTRLTVV.

The rearrangement uses TRBV6-4 and TRBJ1-2; D is undetermined. The CDR3 contains 14 residues. Trimming took 3 bases from V and 2 from J, leaving 10 bases between them. The germline V gene has CDR1 MRHNA and CDR2 SNTAGT. For the CDR3, the DNA is TGTGCCAGCAGTGAGGGCGACAACAACTATGGCTACACCTTC. Protein sequence: CASSEGDNNYGYTF.

The rearrangement links TRBV11-2 to TRBJ2-5; 8 nucleotides line up with TRBD1. Germline trimming cut 5 bases from V and 3 bases from J; bases unmatched to any gene: 8. Germline lookup yields CDR1 SGHAT and CDR2 FQNNGV. The CDR3 length is 15 residues. In DNA form, the CDR3 reads TGTGCCAGCAGCCCCCGGGGACAGGTCAAAGAGACCCAGTACTTC. This sequence encodes CASSPRGQVKETQYF.

The V gene is TRBV29-1, the J gene TRBJ2-7; 8 bases are shared with TRBD1. Germline V gene lookup returns CDR1 SQVTM and CDR2 ANQGSEA. With V trimmed by 5 bases and J by 0 bases, 6 bases remained unmatched. The CDR3 is 14 residues long. The CDR3: CSVSNRGSSYEQYF. The DNA of the CDR3 is TGCAGCGTTAGCAACAGGGGGAGCTCCTACGAGCAGTACTTC.

The J gene is TRBJ2-1, the V gene TRBV4-2; 9 positions match TRBD1. This CDR3 comprises 15 residues. The V gene's germline CDR1 is LGHNA and CDR2 YNFKEQ. V shed 2 bases, J shed 5 bases, and the junction held 4 bases outside the gene matches. CDR3 DNA: TGTGCCAGCAGCCAAAAGAGGACAGGGGACAATGAGCAGTTCTTC. As protein: CASSQKRTGDNEQFF.